The T cell receptor (beta chain) under discussion was sequenced for a study of identical twins. Whole-study results and caveats: Interpretation of the results relied on cross-sectional statistical analysis and not on following the same donors.

Healthy Caucasians alone served as donors. Germline CDR1 and CDR2: LNHNV and YYDKDF (reference sequence). The CDR3 totals 13 residues. The ends lost 8 bases at V and 1 base at J; junction bases unmatched: 0. For this clonotype: What it binds is not known.

A universal primer site was created by template switching, with the cDNA bearing unique molecular identifiers. TCRdb used MiXCR to reprocess the 5' RACE reads, holding one entry per CDR3 protein. Among under 300,000 distinct CDR3 sequences listed, about 8% were seen once. This same sample was also part of a study on yellow fever vaccine responses in identical twins. From that paper: Vaccine T cell responses of twins reportedly seemed partly convergent and partly personalized.

The sequence came from a woman between 18 and 29 years old in good health. This chain connects TRBV15 to TRBJ2-7; 12 nucleotides align to TRBD2. The material sequenced was CD8+ T cells sorted from blood. CDR3 sequence: CATGLAGSYEQYF. CDR3 in DNA: TGTGCCACCGGACTAGCGGGATCCTACGAGCAGTACTTC. The variable domain in full, with the rest retrieved from reference TRBV15 and TRBJ2-7, is DAMVIQNPRYQVTQFGKPVTLSCSQTLNHNVMYWYQQKSSQAPKLLFHYYDKDFNNEADTPDNFQSRRPNTSFCFLDIRSPGLGDTAMYLCATGLAGSYEQYFGPGTRLTVT.